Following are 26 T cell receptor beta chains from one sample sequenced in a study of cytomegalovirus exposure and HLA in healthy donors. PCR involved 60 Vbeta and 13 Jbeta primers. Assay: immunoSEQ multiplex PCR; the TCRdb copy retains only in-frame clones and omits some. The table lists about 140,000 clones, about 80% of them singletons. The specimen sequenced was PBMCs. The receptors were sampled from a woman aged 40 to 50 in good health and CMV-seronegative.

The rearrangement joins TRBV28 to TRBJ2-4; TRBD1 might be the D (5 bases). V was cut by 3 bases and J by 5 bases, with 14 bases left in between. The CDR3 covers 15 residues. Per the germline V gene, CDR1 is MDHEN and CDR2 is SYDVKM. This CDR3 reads CASSFRKGIENIQYF. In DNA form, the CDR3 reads TGTGCCAGCAGTTTTAGGAAGGGGATCGAAAACATTCAGTACTTC.

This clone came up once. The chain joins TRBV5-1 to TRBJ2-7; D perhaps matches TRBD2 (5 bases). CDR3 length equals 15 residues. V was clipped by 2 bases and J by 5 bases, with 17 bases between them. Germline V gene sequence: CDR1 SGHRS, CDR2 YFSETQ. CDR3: CASSFEGLAENEQYF. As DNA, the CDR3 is TGCGCCAGCAGCTTTGAAGGGCTAGCAGAAAACGAGCAGTACTTC.

The CDR3 coding sequence is TGTGCCAGCAGGTTAGTACGACAGGTCAGCTCCTACGAGCAGTACTTC. Its protein is CASRLVRQVSSYEQYF. The rearrangement joins TRBV9 to TRBJ2-7; possibly TRBD1 for D (6 bases). The V end lost 5 bases, the J end lost 0 bases, and 18 bases lay between the germline ends. Germline CDR1 reads SGDLS; CDR2 reads YYNGEE. This CDR3 comprises 16 residues.

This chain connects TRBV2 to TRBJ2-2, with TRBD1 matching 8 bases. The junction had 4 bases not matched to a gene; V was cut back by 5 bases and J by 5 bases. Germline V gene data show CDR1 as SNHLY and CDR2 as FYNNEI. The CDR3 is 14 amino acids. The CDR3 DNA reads TGTGCCAGCAGTATGGGGGACAGGACCGGGGAGCTGTTTTTT. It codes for CASSMGDRTGELFF.

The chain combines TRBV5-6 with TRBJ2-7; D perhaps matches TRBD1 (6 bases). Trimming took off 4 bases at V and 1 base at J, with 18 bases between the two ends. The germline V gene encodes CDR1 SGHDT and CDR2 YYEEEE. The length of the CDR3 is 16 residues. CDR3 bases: TGTGCCAGCAGCCCCGAGAGGGGGTTGGTGTCCTACGAGCAGTACTTC. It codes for CASSPERGLVSYEQYF.

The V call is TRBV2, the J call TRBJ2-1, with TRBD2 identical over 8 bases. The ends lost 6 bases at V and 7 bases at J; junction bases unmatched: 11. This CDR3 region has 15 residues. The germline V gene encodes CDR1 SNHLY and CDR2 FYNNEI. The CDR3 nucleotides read TGTGCCAGCAGCCAAGAGGGGACTAGTAGGAATGAGCAGTTCTTC. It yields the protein CASSQEGTSRNEQFF.

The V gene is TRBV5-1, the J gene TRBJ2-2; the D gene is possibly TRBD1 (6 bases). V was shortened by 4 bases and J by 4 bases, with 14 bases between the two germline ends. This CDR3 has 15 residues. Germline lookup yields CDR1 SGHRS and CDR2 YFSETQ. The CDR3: CASSPGQLFTGELFF. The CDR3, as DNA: TGCGCCAGCAGCCCCGGACAGCTATTCACCGGGGAGCTGTTTTTT.

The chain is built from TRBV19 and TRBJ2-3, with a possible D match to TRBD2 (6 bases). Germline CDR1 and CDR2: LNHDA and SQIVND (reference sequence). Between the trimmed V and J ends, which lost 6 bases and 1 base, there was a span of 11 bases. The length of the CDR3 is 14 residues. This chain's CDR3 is CASSLGLRTDTQYF. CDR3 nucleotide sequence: TGTGCCAGTAGCCTGGGACTGCGCACAGATACGCAGTATTTT.

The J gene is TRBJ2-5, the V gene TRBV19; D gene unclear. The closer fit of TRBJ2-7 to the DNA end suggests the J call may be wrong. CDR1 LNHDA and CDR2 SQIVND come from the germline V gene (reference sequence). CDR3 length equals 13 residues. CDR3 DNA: TGTGCCAGTAGTATTTCTGTTCCCTACGAGCAGTACTTC. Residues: CASSISVPYEQYF.

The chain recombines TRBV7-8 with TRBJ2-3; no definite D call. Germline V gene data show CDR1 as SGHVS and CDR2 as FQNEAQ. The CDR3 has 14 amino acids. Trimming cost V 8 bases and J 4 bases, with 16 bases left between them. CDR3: CASQAGRLADTQYF. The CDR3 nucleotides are TGTGCCAGCCAGGCCGGTAGGTTGGCAGATACGCAGTATTTT.

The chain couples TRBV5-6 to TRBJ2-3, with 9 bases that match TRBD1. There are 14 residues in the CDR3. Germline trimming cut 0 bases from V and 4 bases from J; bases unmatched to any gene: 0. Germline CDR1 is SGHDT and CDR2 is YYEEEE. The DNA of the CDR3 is TGTGCCAGCAGCTTGGGACAGGGGGCAGATACGCAGTATTTT. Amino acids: CASSLGQGADTQYF.

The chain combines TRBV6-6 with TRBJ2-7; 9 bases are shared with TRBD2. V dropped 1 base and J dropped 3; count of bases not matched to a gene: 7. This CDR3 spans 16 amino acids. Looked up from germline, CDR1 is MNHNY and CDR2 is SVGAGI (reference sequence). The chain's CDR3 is CASSYLSSGSGYEQYF. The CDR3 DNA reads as TGTGCCAGCAGTTACTTGAGTAGCGGGAGTGGCTACGAGCAGTACTTC.

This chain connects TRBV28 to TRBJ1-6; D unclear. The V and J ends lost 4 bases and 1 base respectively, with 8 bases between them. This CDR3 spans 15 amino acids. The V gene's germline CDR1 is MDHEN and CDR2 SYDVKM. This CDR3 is CASSSRVSYNSPLHF. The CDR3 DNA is TGTGCCAGCAGTTCGCGAGTATCCTATAATTCACCCCTCCACTTT.

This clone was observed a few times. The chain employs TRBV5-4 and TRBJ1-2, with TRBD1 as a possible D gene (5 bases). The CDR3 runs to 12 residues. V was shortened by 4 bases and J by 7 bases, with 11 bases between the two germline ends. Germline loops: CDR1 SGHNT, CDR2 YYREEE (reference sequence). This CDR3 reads CASSRAGVGYTF. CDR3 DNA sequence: TGTGCCAGCAGCCGCGCGGGGGTTGGCTACACCTTC. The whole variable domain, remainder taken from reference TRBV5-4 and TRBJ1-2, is ETGVTQSPTHLIKTRGQQVTLRCSSQSGHNTVSWYQQALGQGPQFIFQYYREEENGRGNFPPRFSGLQFPNYSSELNVNALELDDSALYLCASSRAGVGYTFGSGTRLTVV.

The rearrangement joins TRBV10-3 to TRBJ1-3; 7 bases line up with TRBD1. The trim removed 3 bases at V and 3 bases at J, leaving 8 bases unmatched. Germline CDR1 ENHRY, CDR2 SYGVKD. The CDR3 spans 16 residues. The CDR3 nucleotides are TGTGCCATCAGTGAAAGGGACAGACGTCGTGGAAACACCATATATTTT. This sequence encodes CAISERDRRRGNTIYF.

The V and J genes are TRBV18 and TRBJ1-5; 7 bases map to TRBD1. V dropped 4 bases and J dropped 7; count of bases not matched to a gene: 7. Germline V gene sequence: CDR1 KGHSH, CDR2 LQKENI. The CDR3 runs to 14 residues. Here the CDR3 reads CASSLTGTGQPQHF. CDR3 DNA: TGTGCCAGCTCACTGACAGGGACGGGACAGCCCCAGCATTTT. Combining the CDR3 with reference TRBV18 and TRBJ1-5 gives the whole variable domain NAGVMQNPRHLVRRRGQEARLRCSPMKGHSHVYWYRQLPEEGLKFMVYLQKENIIDESGMPKERFSAEFPKEGPSILRIQQVVRGDSAAYFCASSLTGTGQPQHFGDGTRLSIL.

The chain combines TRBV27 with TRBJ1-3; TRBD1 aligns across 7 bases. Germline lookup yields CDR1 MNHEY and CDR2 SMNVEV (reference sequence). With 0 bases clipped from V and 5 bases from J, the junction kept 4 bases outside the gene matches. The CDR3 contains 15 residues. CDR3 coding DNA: TGTGCCAGCAGTTTATCCCCGACAGGGCGAAACACCATATATTTT. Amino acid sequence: CASSLSPTGRNTIYF.

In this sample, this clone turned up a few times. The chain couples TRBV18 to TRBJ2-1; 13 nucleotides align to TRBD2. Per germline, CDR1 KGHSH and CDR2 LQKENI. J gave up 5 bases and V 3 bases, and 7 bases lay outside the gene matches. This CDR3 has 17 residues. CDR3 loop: CASSPDVGLAGHNEQFF. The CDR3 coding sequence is TGTGCCAGCTCACCGGACGTGGGACTAGCGGGACACAATGAGCAGTTCTTC.

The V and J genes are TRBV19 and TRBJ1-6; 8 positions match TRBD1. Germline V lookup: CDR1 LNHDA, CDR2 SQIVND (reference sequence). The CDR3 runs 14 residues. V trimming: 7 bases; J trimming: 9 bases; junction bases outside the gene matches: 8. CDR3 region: CASTPGQERSPLHF. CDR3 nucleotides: TGTGCCAGTACCCCGGGACAGGAACGTTCACCCCTCCACTTT.

In DNA, the CDR3 is TGTGCCAGCAGTGACTCCGTACTAGCGGGCACCGGGGAGCTGTTTTTT. This translates into CASSDSVLAGTGELFF. The chain couples TRBV2 to TRBJ2-2; 9 bases fit TRBD2. The CDR3 spans 16 residues. The germline gives CDR1 SNHLY, CDR2 FYNNEI. Trimming took 3 bases from V and 4 from J; bases not matched to a gene: 6.

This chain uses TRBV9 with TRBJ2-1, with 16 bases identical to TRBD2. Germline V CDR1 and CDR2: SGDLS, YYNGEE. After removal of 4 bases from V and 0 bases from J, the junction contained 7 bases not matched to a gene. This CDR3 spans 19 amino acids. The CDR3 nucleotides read TGTGCCAGCAGCATGCCCGGGACTAGCGGGAGGGACTCCTACAATGAGCAGTTCTTC. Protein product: CASSMPGTSGRDSYNEQFF.

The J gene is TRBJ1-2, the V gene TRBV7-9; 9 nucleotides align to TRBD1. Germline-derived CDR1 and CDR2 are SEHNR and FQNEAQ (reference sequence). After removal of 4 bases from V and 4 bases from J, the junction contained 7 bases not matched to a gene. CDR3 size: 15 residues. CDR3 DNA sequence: TGTGCCAGCAGCTCTCGGACAGGGGTTCGCTATGGCTACACCTTC. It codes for CASSSRTGVRYGYTF.

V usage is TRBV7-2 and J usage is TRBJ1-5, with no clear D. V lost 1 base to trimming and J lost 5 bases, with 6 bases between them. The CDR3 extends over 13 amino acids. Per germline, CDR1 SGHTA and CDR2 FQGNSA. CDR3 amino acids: CASSLVSDQPQHF. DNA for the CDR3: TGTGCCAGCAGCTTAGTTTCGGATCAGCCCCAGCATTTT.

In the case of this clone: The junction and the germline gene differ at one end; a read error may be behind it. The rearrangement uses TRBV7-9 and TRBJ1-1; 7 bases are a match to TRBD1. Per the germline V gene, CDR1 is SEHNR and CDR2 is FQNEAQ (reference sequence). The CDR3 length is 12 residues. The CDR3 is CSSSQGGTEAFF. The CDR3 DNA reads TGTTCCAGCAGCCAGGGGGGCACTGAAGCTTTCTTT.

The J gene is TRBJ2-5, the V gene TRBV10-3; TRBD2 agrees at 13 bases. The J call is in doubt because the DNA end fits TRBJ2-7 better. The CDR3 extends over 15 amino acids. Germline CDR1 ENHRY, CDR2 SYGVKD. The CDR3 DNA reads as TGTGCCATCAGCCTCACTAGCGGGGGGGCGGACGAGCAGTACTTC. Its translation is CAISLTSGGADEQYF.

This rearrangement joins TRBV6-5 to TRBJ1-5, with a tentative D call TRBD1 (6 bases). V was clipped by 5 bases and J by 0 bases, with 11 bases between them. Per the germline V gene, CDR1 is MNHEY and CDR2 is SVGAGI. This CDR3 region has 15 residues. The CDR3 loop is CASSPGHNSNQPQHF. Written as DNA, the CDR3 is TGTGCCAGCAGTCCGGGACACAATAGCAATCAGCCCCAGCATTTT.